The rows below give T cell receptor beta chains drawn from one sample of a study of post-analysis software for immune sequencing data. TCRdb analysed the PCR reads with MiXCR anew, one entry per CDR3 protein. The sample lists around 440,000 distinct CDR3 sequences, roughly 45% occurring once. The material sequenced was blood. The receptors were gathered from a girl between 10 and 17 years old with multiple sclerosis. CDR3s include the opening cysteine and the closing phenylalanine or tryptophan. A D gene is named only where the DNA matches it firmly. The size field is filled for only some rows; it gives once, few, many or a size class.

v_gene	d_gene	abundance	j_gene	CDR3nt	CDR3aa
TRBV5-1	-	-	TRBJ2-1	TGCGCCAGCAGCTTTCGGTCTGACAGCAATGAGCAGTTCTTC	CASSFRSDSNEQFF
TRBV29-1	TRBD1	-	TRBJ1-1	TGCAGCGGCTACAGGGGTGAAGGCACTGAAGCTTTCTTT	CSGYRGEGTEAFF
TRBV7-2	-	once	TRBJ1-1	TGTGCCAGCAGCTTCCCCCAGGAAGGGGACACTGAAGCTTTCTTT	CASSFPQEGDTEAFF
TRBV20-1	-	-	TRBJ2-3	TGCAGTGCTGACGGCCCGGGAGTAGCAGATACGCAGTGTTTT	CSADGPGVADTQCF
TRBV10-3	TRBD2	few	TRBJ2-1	TGTGCCATCAGTGAGGCGGGGGGAGGAAACAATGAGCAGTTCTTC	CAISEAGGGNNEQFF
TRBV25-1	-	-	TRBJ2-7	TGTGCCAGCAGTGAATCGGCAGCCTACGAGCAGTACTTC	CASSESAAYEQYF
TRBV6-2/TRBV6-3	TRBD2	-	TRBJ2-1	TGTGCCAGCAGATCCGGACTAGCGATCTCCTACAATGAGCAGTTCTTC	CASRSGLAISYNEQFF
TRBV7-9	-	few	TRBJ2-1	TGTGCCAGCAGCTCAGCCATTGTGGGCGCAGACTCCTACAATGAGCAGTTCTTC	CASSSAIVGADSYNEQFF
TRBV24-1	-	once	TRBJ2-1	TGTGCCACCAGTTCCGGCAGCGACAATGAGCAGTTCTTC	CATSSGSDNEQFF
TRBV20-1	TRBD1	-	TRBJ1-6	TGCAGTGCGGACGGGACAGGGGCAAATTCACCCCTCCACTTT	CSADGTGANSPLHF
TRBV28	TRBD1	-	TRBJ2-7	TGTGCCAGCAGATCCGGGACAGGGATGAACTACGAGCAGTACTTC	CASRSGTGMNYEQYF
TRBV5-1	TRBD2	few	TRBJ2-1	TGCGCCAGCAGCACCTTAGCGGGAGTTAACAATGAGCAGTTCTTC	CASSTLAGVNNEQFF
TRBV12-3/TRBV12-4	-	few	TRBJ2-7	TGTGCCAGCGGGCTAGGGGGGCTCGGGTACGAGCAGTACTTC	CASGLGGLGYEQYF
TRBV7-2	-	-	TRBJ1-2	TGTGCCAGCAGCTTCGACAGGCGTACTGGGAGTTACACCTTC	CASSFDRRTGSYTF
TRBV7-2	-	-	TRBJ2-5	TGTGCCAGCAGCGTGACTAGTATGGAGACCCAGTACTTC	CASSVTSMETQYF
TRBV12-3/TRBV12-4	-	-	TRBJ2-5	TGTGCCGGCAGTTTTTCGGGACAGCTAGCGCAAGAGACCCAGTACTTC	CAGSFSGQLAQETQYF
TRBV4-3	-	-	TRBJ2-7	TGCGCCAGCAGCCAAGATCCCACCGTTACCTACGAGCAGTACTTC	CASSQDPTVTYEQYF
TRBV7-8	TRBD1	-	TRBJ2-3	TGTGCCAGCAGCTCAACAGGGGGCGATGTTGGAGATACGCAGTATTTT	CASSSTGGDVGDTQYF
TRBV10-3	-	few	TRBJ2-7	TGTGCCATCAGTGAGTCGTGGGAGACCCTGGTCGAGCAGTACTTC	CAISESWETLVEQYF
TRBV28	-	few	TRBJ2-1	TGTGCCAACAGTTTAGGCGGGCCCTACAATGAGCAGTTCTTC	CANSLGGPYNEQFF
TRBV25-1	-	few	TRBJ2-1	TGTGCCAGCAGTGAATCAGGTACCGACCGGGTGGATGAGCAGTTCTTC	CASSESGTDRVDEQFF
TRBV20-1	-	-	TRBJ2-7	TGCAGTGCTAGTGTCTGGGAAGGAAAGGACGAGCAGTACTTC	CSASVWEGKDEQYF
TRBV12-3/TRBV12-4	-	once	TRBJ2-3	TGTGCCAGCGGTCCCGTGACCCCCGATACGCAGTATTTT	CASGPVTPDTQYF
TRBV7-3	-	few	TRBJ2-4	TGTGCCAGCAGCCCTGGGGTCTTAAACATTCAGTACTTC	CASSPGVLNIQYF